Below are 14 T cell receptor beta chains sequenced from a single sample in a study of T cells in Graves' hyperthyroidism and ophthalmopathy (dated by TCRdb to the late 2010s). Receptor amplification or capture employed multiplex PCR. The instrument given in TCRdb is Illumina HiSeq 2000. Amplification of TCR beta CDR3 regions was carried out from RNA transcripts. A first-round RT-PCR of the TCR CDR3 used the HTBI primer set with the Qiagen OneStep RT-PCR kit. TCRdb applied fastp at Q25 and MiXCR to the public reads, then kept only in-frame beta chains. Each CDR3 protein appears once, grouped with its most common genes and DNA. The sample has fewer than 400,000 distinct CDR3 sequences on record, roughly 17% of them singletons. The ten most abundant clones make up 33% of the sample. The sequencing input was blood. The receptor source for this set is a man aged 30 to 45 with Graves' hyperthyroidism.

The CDR3 is CASSPRDREETQYF. The CDR3 nucleotides are TGTGCCAGCAGCCCCCGGGACAGGGAAGAGACCCAGTACTTC. V and J are TRBV3-1 and TRBJ2-5; 9 nucleotides align to TRBD1. V shed 4 bases and J 3 bases; nucleotides not matched to a gene: 3. CDR1 is LGHDT and CDR2 is YNNKEL in the germline V gene (reference sequence). CDR3 length equals 14 residues.

This chain links TRBV20-1 with TRBJ1-2; no definite D call. V was clipped by 4 bases and J by 6 bases, with 9 bases between them. CDR1 is DFQATT, CDR2 SNEGSKA, per germline (reference sequence). The CDR3 is 11 residues long. The CDR3 DNA reads as TGCAGTGCTACCAACACGGATGGCTACACCTTC. Translation: CSATNTDGYTF.

At least ten counts were recorded for this clonotype. The chain recombines TRBV28 with TRBJ1-2; D is possibly TRBD1 (5 bases). This CDR3 region has 12 residues. V was clipped by 5 bases and J by 7 bases, with 11 bases between them. Germline V gene sequence: CDR1 MDHEN, CDR2 SYDVKM. CDR3 DNA: TGTGCCAGCAGTACGACAGTCGGTGGCTACACCTTC. Its translation is CASSTTVGGYTF.

This clonotype was picked up many times. The chain employs TRBV2 and TRBJ2-1; D gene unclear. In germline, CDR1 is SNHLY, CDR2 FYNNEI. The CDR3 loop spans 15 amino acids. V dropped 1 base and J dropped 0 bases, with 7 bases sitting between them. In DNA form, the CDR3 reads TGTGCCAGCAGTGAAGTCCCCCGCTCCTACAATGAGCAGTTCTTC. Protein: CASSEVPRSYNEQFF. Looking up the rest from reference TRBV2 and TRBJ2-1 gives the full variable domain: EPEVTQTPSHQVTQMGQEVILRCVPISNHLYFYWYRQILGQKVEFLVSFYNNEISEKSEIFDDQFSVERPDGSNFTLKIRSTKLEDSAMYFCASSEVPRSYNEQFFGPGTRLTVL.

The chain combines TRBV5-5 with TRBJ1-4; a weak D match, TRBD1 (5 bases). The V end lost 3 bases, the J end lost 8 bases, and 11 bases lay between the germline ends. CDR1 is SGHKS, CDR2 YYEKEE, per germline (reference sequence). This CDR3 is 13 amino acids long. The CDR3 bases are TGTGCCAGCAGCTCCCGGGGCCCCGAAAAACTGTTTTTT. Translating it yields CASSSRGPEKLFF. Supplemented by reference TRBV5-5 and TRBJ1-4, the full variable domain reads DAGVTQSPTHLIKTRGQQVTLRCSPISGHKSVSWYQQVLGQGPQFIFQYYEKEERGRGNFPDRFSARQFPNYSSELNVNALLLGDSALYLCASSSRGPEKLFFGSGTQLSVL.

This chain uses TRBV25-1 with TRBJ2-5; D is perhaps TRBD2 (5 bases). Per the germline V gene, CDR1 is MGHDK and CDR2 is SYGVNS. With 5 bases removed from V and 2 bases from J, the gap between germline ends came to 12 bases. This CDR3 region has 14 residues. The CDR3 DNA reads as TGTGCCAGCAGTCATGGACGGGGACAAGAGACCCAGTACTTC. This sequence encodes CASSHGRGQETQYF.

The chain employs TRBV28 and TRBJ2-7; D is undetermined. Germline assignment: CDR1 MDHEN and CDR2 SYDVKM. V lost 5 bases and J 6 bases, leaving 20 bases between the germline ends. The CDR3 contains 15 residues. CDR3 DNA sequence: TGTGCCAGCAGTCGAGGATCCTTTGTTAGTTCCGAGCAGTACTTC. The encoded protein is CASSRGSFVSSEQYF.

This clonotype was seen many times. The gene calls are TRBV11-2 and TRBJ1-1; weak D call: TRBD1 (6 bases). The CDR3 consists of 14 residues. In germline, CDR1 is SGHAT, CDR2 FQNNGV. Trimming shortened V by 1 base and J by 7 bases, and 13 bases separated the two germline ends. CDR3 bases: TGTGCCAGCAGCTTAGGCCGGACAGCCTTTGAAGCTTTCTTT. Residues: CASSLGRTAFEAFF.

This clonotype was counted ten times or more. The CDR3 DNA reads TGTGCCAGCAGTCCCCTCCTACAGGGCGAGAACACTGAAGCTTTCTTT. This gives the protein CASSPLLQGENTEAFF. The J gene is TRBJ1-1, the V gene TRBV28, with D maybe TRBD1 (6 bases). In germline, CDR1 is MDHEN, CDR2 SYDVKM. This CDR3 region has 16 residues. V lost 5 bases to trimming and J lost 1 base, with 17 bases between them.

This clonotype was picked up many times. The CDR3 sequence is CASSFGLNTEAFF. CDR3 DNA: TGTGCCAGCAGTTTCGGACTTAACACTGAAGCTTTCTTT. The rearrangement uses TRBV28 and TRBJ1-1; D remains unclear. The CDR3 totals 13 residues. Deletions cut 3 bases from V and 2 bases from J, with 7 bases between. CDR1 is MDHEN, CDR2 SYDVKM, per germline.

The V gene is TRBV20-1, the J gene TRBJ2-7, with D perhaps matching TRBD1 (6 bases). Looked up from germline, CDR1 is DFQATT and CDR2 is SNEGSKA (reference sequence). V gave up 6 bases and J gave up 0 bases, with 18 bases separating them. The CDR3 spans 15 residues. Here the CDR3 DNA reads TGCAGTGCCACGCCACCACAGGGAATCTCCTACGAGCAGTACTTC. Protein product: CSATPPQGISYEQYF.

Many counts were recorded for this clonotype. This chain's CDR3 is CASSSKSFADTQYF. The CDR3 bases are TGTGCCAGCAGCTCAAAAAGCTTCGCAGATACGCAGTATTTT. V and J are TRBV7-3 and TRBJ2-3; D gene unclear. V shed 4 bases and J shed 4 bases, with 12 bases lying between them. Germline V gives CDR1 SGHTA, CDR2 FQGTGA. CDR3 length: 14 amino acids.

This clonotype was counted a few times. The chain has TRBV6-1 and TRBJ1-5, with TRBD1 matching over 7 bases. V lost 8 bases to trimming and J lost 6 bases; unmatched junction nucleotides: 7. Per germline, CDR1 MNHNS and CDR2 SASEGT. The CDR3 spans 13 residues. CDR3 loop: CASGQVRGQPQHF. CDR3 coding DNA: TGTGCCAGCGGACAGGTTCGAGGTCAGCCCCAGCATTTT.

Many counts were recorded for this clonotype. This chain connects TRBV3-1 to TRBJ1-1; D may be TRBD1 (6 bases). The CDR3 is 15 residues long. Per germline, CDR1 LGHDT and CDR2 YNNKEL (reference sequence). V shed 4 bases and J shed 8 bases, with 20 bases lying between them. Written as DNA, the CDR3 is TGTGCCAGCAGCCCCGACGCCCCAACAGGGCTGGAAGCTTTCTTT. Its translation is CASSPDAPTGLEAFF.